The T cell receptor (beta chain) under discussion was sequenced for a study of blood T cell repertoires in COVID-19. Study background: The samples span acute and convalescent COVID-19 from the United States, Italy and Spain. PBMCs, B-cell-depleted T cells, or T cells were the source of the cDNA or gDNA that made up the material.

The CDR3 covers 15 residues. V lost 5 bases and J lost 0, with 12 bases in between. Germline values: CDR1 SGHTA, CDR2 FQGTGA. In the authors' workflow: Amplification of reference gene primers provided the estimated nucleated cell counts. The repertoire was sequenced with immunoSEQ multiplex PCR; TCRdb's copy has only in-frame clones and lacks some. V and J calls and clone size come straight from that table; D and trimming were deduced from the DNA. The table lists about 270,000 clones, approximately 81% of them singletons. Material: peripheral blood. J is TRBJ2-3 and V is TRBV7-3; weak D call: TRBD2 (6 bases). The origin of this receptor is a woman aged 60-70 years with active or convalescent COVID-19. CDR3 DNA sequence: TGTGCCAGCAGCCCCACGGCGGGGAGCACAGATACGCAGTATTTT. Amino acids: CASSPTAGSTDTQYF.